A selection of T cell receptor beta chains follows, all from one sample in a study of T cells in Graves' hyperthyroidism and ophthalmopathy. Each CDR3 protein gets one entry after TCRdb re-called the multiplex PCR reads with MiXCR. Here the sample spans fewer than 850,000 distinct CDR3 sequences, around 15% being singletons. Sequenced sample: blood. These receptors were taken from a man aged 50 or older with Graves' hyperthyroidism. Each CDR3 is given with its conserved first and last residue.

J: TRBJ1-5; length: 14; V: TRBV3-1; CDR3: CASSQLGVNQPQHF
J: TRBJ2-1; length: 11; V: TRBV11-3; CDR3: CASSWGGEQFF
J: TRBJ1-5; length: 13; V: TRBV2; CDR3: CASSTGAPQPQHF
J: TRBJ2-5; length: 14; V: TRBV2; CDR3: CASSATGAGETQYF
J: TRBJ2-3; length: 16; V: TRBV6-1; CDR3: CASSEWWGRVTDTQYF
J: TRBJ1-6; length: 15; V: TRBV7-8; CDR3: CASSLGTGHHSPLHF
J: TRBJ1-6; length: 13; V: TRBV27; CDR3: CASSLPGPAPLHF
J: TRBJ2-1; length: 15; V: TRBV9; CDR3: CASKHTSGRAGEQFF
J: TRBJ2-7; length: 14; V: TRBV5-1; CDR3: CASSSDRERNEQYF
J: TRBJ1-5; length: 14; V: TRBV29-1; CDR3: CSVGWAGGNQPQHF
J: TRBJ2-1; length: 15; V: TRBV7-9; CDR3: CASSQGEYYYNEQFF
J: TRBJ2-2; length: 15; V: TRBV24-1; CDR3: CATSDFLSGGGELFF
J: TRBJ2-7; length: 16; V: TRBV28; CDR3: CASSWASGKSSYEQYF
J: TRBJ2-7; length: 15; V: TRBV3-1; CDR3: CASSQGQASSYEQYF
J: TRBJ1-2; length: 14; V: TRBV28; CDR3: CASSKGRSQYGYTF
J: TRBJ2-1; length: 20; V: TRBV11-2; CDR3: CASSLSPPVRAGGSYNEQFF